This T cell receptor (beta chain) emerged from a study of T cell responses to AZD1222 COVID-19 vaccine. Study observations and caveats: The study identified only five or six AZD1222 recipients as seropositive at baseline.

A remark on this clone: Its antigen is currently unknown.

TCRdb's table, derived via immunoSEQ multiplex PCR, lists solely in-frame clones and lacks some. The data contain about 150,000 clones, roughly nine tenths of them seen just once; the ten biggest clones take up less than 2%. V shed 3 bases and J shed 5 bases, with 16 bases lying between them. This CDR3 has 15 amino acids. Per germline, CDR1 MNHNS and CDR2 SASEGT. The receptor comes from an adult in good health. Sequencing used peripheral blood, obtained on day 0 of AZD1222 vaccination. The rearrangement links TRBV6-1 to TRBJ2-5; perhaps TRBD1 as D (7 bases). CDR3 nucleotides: TGTGCCAGCAGTGAGGGGGCAGGGGGGTTTGAGACCCAGTACTTC. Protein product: CASSEGAGGFETQYF.